This entry lists 7 T cell receptor beta chains sequenced from one sample in a study of vaccination and CD4 T cells after COVID-19. The antigens for these receptors are not known. The assay that was used to sequence DNA from cultured CD4+ T cells was the Oncomine TCR Beta short-read assay. TCRdb itself ran the PCR reads through MiXCR, one entry per CDR3 protein. The table has about 5,500 distinct CDR3 sequences, about 40% seen once. Treatment in this sample: roughly 11-day PBMC culture with coronavirus spike peptide pools or control peptides (ViraFEST assay). The collection of CD4+ T cells from the unexposed donor took place before the COVID-19 pandemic (2011-2018). Sequencing was carried out using CD4+ T cells from blood, cultured in vitro. These receptor sequences come from a human donor in good health.

The J gene is TRBJ1-1, the V gene TRBV5-1; D is undetermined. CDR1 and CDR2 (germline): SGHRS, YFSETQ. V was clipped by 2 bases and J by 0 bases, with 5 bases between them. The CDR3 is 13 amino acids. The chain's CDR3 is CASSLTLNTEAFF. CDR3 sequence (DNA): TGCGCCAGCAGCTTAACTCTGAACACTGAAGCTTTCTTT.

This clonotype was counted between two and nine times. The J gene is TRBJ1-1, the V gene TRBV27; a possible D gene is TRBD1 (5 bases). Germline values: CDR1 MNHEY, CDR2 SMNVEV (reference sequence). This CDR3 has 13 residues. Trimming stripped 5 bases from V and 5 bases from J, with 12 bases between. CDR3 region: CASSPGRGTEAFF. The CDR3 nucleotides are TGTGCCAGCAGTCCGGGGAGGGGTACTGAAGCTTTCTTT.

The chain uses TRBV9 and TRBJ1-5; D not resolved. The CDR3 loop spans 15 amino acids. Germline-derived CDR1 and CDR2 are SGDLS and YYNGEE. The V gene lost 0 bases and the J gene lost 2 bases, with 9 bases spanning the gap. The CDR3 DNA follows: TGTGCCAGCAGCGTAGGAACCGTGGGCAATCAGCCCCAGCATTTT. Its protein is CASSVGTVGNQPQHF.

This chain connects TRBV6-1 to TRBJ2-5; TRBD2 aligns across 10 bases. Germline V gene sequence: CDR1 MNHNS, CDR2 SASEGT. V trimming: 4 bases; J trimming: 4 bases; junction bases outside the gene matches: 6. This CDR3 spans 15 amino acids. CDR3 protein: CASSVFRTSGETQYF. The CDR3 region has the DNA TGTGCCAGCAGTGTTTTTAGGACTAGCGGAGAGACCCAGTACTTC.

The chain couples TRBV6-1 to TRBJ2-1; 11 bases line up with TRBD2. V gave up 2 bases and J gave up 3 bases; unmatched junction bases: 0. This CDR3 has 15 residues. Germline CDR1 reads MNHNS; CDR2 reads SASEGT. CDR3 sequence (DNA): TGTGCCAGCAGTGAACTAGCGGGGGGCTACAATGAGCAGTTCTTC. Translated: CASSELAGGYNEQFF.

V usage is TRBV2 and J usage is TRBJ1-5; D is unresolved. The V end was cut by 6 bases, the J end by 1 base, with 10 bases between. Per the germline V gene, CDR1 is SNHLY and CDR2 is FYNNEI. The CDR3 has 14 amino acids. The CDR3 coding sequence is TGTGCCAGCAGGTATGGGATGAGCAATCAGCCCCAGCATTTT. Amino acids: CASRYGMSNQPQHF.

By share, this clonotype counts as medium-sized. The V call is TRBV2, the J call TRBJ2-5, with D perhaps TRBD1 (6 bases). The CDR3 is 13 amino acids. Per the germline V gene, CDR1 is SNHLY and CDR2 is FYNNEI. V lost 6 bases, J lost 2 bases, and 10 bases lay in between. CDR3 DNA sequence: TGTGCCAGCAGCTGGACAGTACAAGAGACCCAGTACTTC. Residues: CASSWTVQETQYF.